This TCR beta chain is drawn from a study of human T cells and chemical hapten exposure. Overall study findings and caveats: Relative to controls, expanded TCRs formed significantly more large CDR3 similarity clusters.

As for this clonotype: As yet, its antigen is unknown.

The time point here: pre-sensitization, week 0. Described treatment: therapeutic diphenylcyclopropenone sensitization with weekly scalp DPC. RNA extraction used unfractionated whole blood as the source of total RNA. TCRdb processed the RACE reads anew with MiXCR; each CDR3 protein has one entry. The sample lists tens of thousands of distinct CDR3 sequences; 9.6% were seen once. This CDR3 is 16 amino acids long. Germline loops: CDR1 SEHNR, CDR2 FQNEAQ (reference sequence). The V and J ends lost 6 bases and 0 bases, in that order; junction bases with no gene match: 10. This specimen consisted of whole blood, obtained in connection with sensitization to the hapten diphenylcyclopropenone (DPC). The sequence was obtained from a woman aged 35 to 49 with alopecia areata. Some clones in this sample may be carry-over from other donors' samples. The V and J genes are TRBV7-9 and TRBJ1-1; 7 bases map to TRBD1. The CDR3: CASRSGQTVMNTEAFF. CDR3 coding DNA: TGTGCCAGCAGGTCGGGACAGACGGTAATGAACACTGAAGCTTTCTTT.